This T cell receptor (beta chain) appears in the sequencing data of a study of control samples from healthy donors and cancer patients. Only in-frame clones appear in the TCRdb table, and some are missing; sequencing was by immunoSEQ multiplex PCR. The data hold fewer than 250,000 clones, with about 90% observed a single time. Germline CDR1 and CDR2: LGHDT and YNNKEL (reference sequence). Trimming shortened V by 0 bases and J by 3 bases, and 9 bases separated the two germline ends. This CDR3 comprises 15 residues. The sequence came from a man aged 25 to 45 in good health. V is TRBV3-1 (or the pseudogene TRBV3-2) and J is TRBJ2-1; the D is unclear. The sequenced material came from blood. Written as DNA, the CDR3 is TGTGCCAGCAGCCAAGAGGCAGTAAACTACAATGAGCAGTTCTTC. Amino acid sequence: CASSQEAVNYNEQFF.